Following are 15 T cell receptor beta chains from one sample sequenced in a study of blood T cell repertoires in COVID-19. The assay was immunoSEQ multiplex PCR, and TCRdb's table has in-frame clones only and misses some. The sample has roughly 60,000 clones, 83% seen once; the top ten hold 10%. Sequencing input: peripheral blood. These receptors came from a man aged 50 or older with COVID-19, enrolled during active disease.

The CDR3 DNA is TGTGCCAGCAGCTTAGTAGCAGGACAGGGAGGCTACGAGCAGTACTTC. It codes for CASSLVAGQGGYEQYF. The genes are TRBV7-6 and TRBJ2-7, with 8 bases identical to TRBD1. CDR1 and CDR2 from the germline V gene are SGHVS and FNYEAQ. This CDR3 region has 16 residues. V was clipped by 1 base and J by 3 bases; unmatched bases: 8.

J is TRBJ1-2 and V is TRBV7-2, with 7 nucleotides matching TRBD1. The germline CDR1 and CDR2 sequences are SGHTA and FQGNSA. There are 13 residues in the CDR3. Trimming removed 4 bases from V and 4 bases from J; junction bases left unmatched: 3. CDR3 coding DNA: TGTGCCAGCAGCTACGACAGGGCCTATGGCTACACCTTC. Protein product: CASSYDRAYGYTF.

The genes are TRBV7-9 and TRBJ2-7, with 7 bases matching TRBD1. Germline V gives CDR1 SEHNR, CDR2 FQNEAQ (reference sequence). The CDR3 has 14 residues. V shed 5 bases, J shed 6 bases, and the junction held 10 bases outside the gene matches. Here the CDR3 DNA reads TGTGCCAGCAGCGCTGACAGGGTTTCGGTCGAGCAGTACTTC. The encoded protein is CASSADRVSVEQYF.

The chain uses TRBV30 and TRBJ1-1; D unresolved. Trimming shortened V by 4 bases and J by 0 bases, and 15 bases separated the two germline ends. CDR1 is GTSNPN and CDR2 is SVGIG in the germline V gene (reference sequence). The CDR3 sequence is 15 residues long. CDR3 DNA sequence: TGTGCCTGGATAAAGGCTGCCGGGTTGAACACTGAAGCTTTCTTT. This encodes CAWIKAAGLNTEAFF.

The chain couples TRBV6-4 to TRBJ2-3, with 9 bases lining up with TRBD2. The germline V gene encodes CDR1 MRHNA and CDR2 SNTAGT. The CDR3 consists of 16 residues. With 3 bases clipped from V and 2 bases from J, the junction kept 6 bases outside the gene matches. Written as DNA, the CDR3 is TGTGCCAGCAGTGATGCTAGCGGGACAAACACAGATACGCAGTATTTT. Protein: CASSDASGTNTDTQYF.

V is TRBV10-3 and J is TRBJ2-1, with TRBD1 matching 7 bases. Losses at the gene ends were 3 bases for V and 9 bases for J; bases not matched to a gene: 8. Germline CDR1 and CDR2: ENHRY and SYGVKD. This CDR3 contains 14 residues. The CDR3 here is CAISDSQGVTEQFF. CDR3 coding DNA: TGTGCCATCAGTGATTCCCAGGGGGTAACTGAGCAGTTCTTC.

There are a few counts of this clone. The chain employs TRBV5-4 and TRBJ2-1, with TRBD2 as a possible D gene (5 bases). This CDR3 comprises 15 residues. Trimming stripped 1 base from V and 6 bases from J, with 14 bases between. Germline V CDR1 and CDR2: SGHNT, YYREEE (reference sequence). The CDR3: CASSLIEGLANEQFF. In nucleotides, the CDR3 is TGTGCCAGCAGCTTGATTGAGGGCCTAGCCAATGAGCAGTTCTTC.

This chain joins TRBV9 and TRBJ2-1, with TRBD1 matching over 10 bases. Per germline, CDR1 SGDLS and CDR2 YYNGEE. The V and J ends lost 5 bases and 6 bases, in that order; junction bases with no gene match: 8. This CDR3 region has 15 residues. CDR3 sequence (DNA): TGTGCCAGCAGTTTTTCGACAGGGGGCAGCAATGAGCAGTTCTTC. Translation: CASSFSTGGSNEQFF.

The chain is built from TRBV6-1 and TRBJ1-2; perhaps TRBD1 as D (5 bases). V lost 3 bases and J 8 bases, leaving 16 bases between the germline ends. CDR3 length: 14 amino acids. Germline lookup yields CDR1 MNHNS and CDR2 SASEGT. Here the CDR3 reads CASSDGPGEGGYTF. The CDR3 DNA is TGTGCCAGCAGTGATGGGCCGGGGGAAGGGGGCTACACCTTC.

This rearrangement joins TRBV30 to TRBJ2-5, with 7 bases matching TRBD2. J lost 5 bases, V lost 3 bases, and 6 bases had no gene match. Germline values: CDR1 GTSNPN, CDR2 SVGIG (reference sequence). The CDR3 has 13 residues. The CDR3 loop reads CAWRWGGGETQYF. DNA for the CDR3: TGTGCCTGGAGGTGGGGGGGAGGTGAGACCCAGTACTTC.

The CDR3 DNA follows: TGTGCCAGCAGCGTAGTTGGGACAGGAAGGGGGGAGCAGTACTTC. This gives the protein CASSVVGTGRGEQYF. The chain uses TRBV9 and TRBJ2-7, with TRBD1 identical over 8 bases. The CDR3 is 15 amino acids. The junction had 9 bases not matched to a gene; V was cut back by 0 bases and J by 7 bases. Germline loops: CDR1 SGDLS, CDR2 YYNGEE.

The rearrangement uses TRBV11-2 and TRBJ2-1; 7 bases are shared with TRBD1. The CDR3 sequence is 17 residues long. V was clipped by 3 bases and J by 0 bases; unmatched bases: 8. CDR1 is SGHAT and CDR2 is FQNNGV in the germline V gene. The CDR3 is CASSFRLGTASYNEQFF. CDR3 DNA sequence: TGTGCCAGCAGCTTCCGCCTCGGGACAGCCTCCTACAATGAGCAGTTCTTC. Complete variable domain (other parts from reference TRBV11-2 and TRBJ2-1): EAGVAQSPRYKIIEKRQSVAFWCNPISGHATLYWYQQILGQGPKLLIQFQNNGVVDDSQLPKDRFSAERLKGVDSTLKIQPAKLEDSAVYLCASSFRLGTASYNEQFFGPGTRLTVL.

The genes are TRBV7-6 and TRBJ2-6; 9 nucleotides align to TRBD1. The ends lost 4 bases at V and 0 bases at J; junction bases unmatched: 1. The CDR3 spans 16 residues. Germline CDR1 is SGHVS and CDR2 is FNYEAQ. In DNA form, the CDR3 reads TGTGCCAGCAGCTCGGGACAGGGCTCTGGGGCCAACGTCCTGACTTTC. Translated: CASSSGQGSGANVLTF.

This chain connects TRBV4-2 to TRBJ1-5, with D possibly TRBD1 on 5 matching bases. CDR1 is LGHNA, CDR2 YNFKEQ, per germline. The CDR3 is 15 amino acids. V was trimmed by 0 bases and J by 7 bases, leaving 13 bases between them. Here the CDR3 reads CASSQEWGLGQPQHF. CDR3 nucleotide sequence: TGTGCCAGCAGCCAAGAGTGGGGCCTGGGCCAGCCCCAGCATTTT.

This clone occurred a few times. This chain uses TRBV5-4 with TRBJ1-2; 10 bases map to TRBD1. Germline CDR1 is SGHNT and CDR2 is YYREEE (reference sequence). After removal of 0 bases from V and 6 bases from J, the junction contained 2 bases not matched to a gene. The CDR3 loop spans 14 amino acids. DNA of the CDR3: TGTGCCAGCAGCTTGGCAGGGACAGGGGATGGCTACACCTTC. Translating it yields CASSLAGTGDGYTF.